The 21 T cell receptor beta chains reported below all come from one sample, sequenced in a study of T cells in women clearing cervical HPV infection. The repertoire was sequenced with immunoSEQ multiplex PCR; TCRdb's copy has only in-frame clones and lacks some. This sample's clone table lists roughly 47,000 clones. The source material was blood buffy coat. Receptors were obtained from a woman aged 18 to 75 with a cervical HPV16 infection that either progressed to CIN3+ or cleared (not recorded which).

About this clone itself: The DNA ends 3 residues before the CDR3 does, and the rest of the CDR3 is filled in from the germline J gene. V gene TRBV7-6 combines with J gene TRBJ2-3, with 10 bases that match TRBD1. The CDR3 covers 17 residues. Germline V gene data show CDR1 as SGHVS and CDR2 as FNYEAQ. The CDR3 protein is CASSEGQGIYSNQPQYF. CDR3 DNA (partial): TGTGCCAGCAGCGAGGGACAGGGGATCTATAGCAATCAGCCG. Variable domain in full (rest from reference TRBV7-6 and TRBJ2-3): GAGVSQSPRYKVTKRGQDVALRCDPISGHVSLYWYRQALGQGPEFLTYFNYEAQQDKSGLPNDRFSAERPEGSISTLTIQRTEQRDSAMYRCASSEGQGIYSNQPQYFGPGTRLTVL.

For this clone: The germline gene is not matched at one end of the junction; a read error may be the cause. The read comes to an end 3 residues before the CDR3 does, leaving the germline J gene to fill in the end. This chain uses TRBV7-7 with TRBJ2-1; perhaps TRBD2 as D (5 bases). This CDR3 has 16 residues. Germline V gene sequence: CDR1 SSHAT, CDR2 FNYEAQ (reference sequence). The CDR3 here is CASIPMDLNSYNEQFF. Incomplete CDR3 DNA: TGTGCTAGCATCCCCATGGACTTGAATTCCTACAATGAG.

With regard to this clone: The read comes to an end 3 residues before the CDR3 does, leaving the germline J gene to fill in the end. The genes are TRBV30 and TRBJ2-7; 7 bases line up with TRBD2. The germline V gene has CDR1 GTSNPN and CDR2 SVGIG (reference sequence). The CDR3 runs to 13 residues. V dropped 7 bases and J dropped 4; count of bases not matched to a gene: 10. The CDR3 protein is CALTRDYLYEQYF. The CDR3 bases that were read are TGTGCCTTGACACGGGACTATCTATACGAG.

In the case of this clone: The read ends 3 residues before the CDR3 terminus; that terminus is restored from the germline J gene. This chain joins TRBV20-1 and TRBJ2-5; weak D call: TRBD2 (5 bases). Trimming left V 0 bases short and J 4 bases short, with 15 bases between. The CDR3 has 15 residues. CDR1 and CDR2 from the germline V gene are DFQATT and SNEGSKA (reference sequence). CDR3 amino acids: CSAREKTRRLETQYF. The sequenced part of the CDR3 DNA is TGCAGTGCTAGAGAAAAAACTAGGAGGCTAGAGACC.

Points on this clone: The missing CDR3 end, 3 residues past where the read stops, is filled in from the germline J gene. The rearrangement links TRBV20-1 to TRBJ2-7, with 10 nucleotides matching TRBD2. Trimming cost V 3 bases and J 2 bases; bases outside gene matches: 16. The CDR3 loop spans 18 amino acids. Germline CDR1 is DFQATT and CDR2 is SNEGSKA (reference sequence). Here the CDR3 reads CSASEGVAGGGGAYEQYF. The sequenced CDR3 bases are TGCAGTGCTAGCGAGGGGGTAGCGGGAGGCGGGGGGGCCTACGAG.

As to this clone: The CDR3 end is not reached by the read, which stops 3 residues before it; the germline J gene fills it in. This chain joins TRBV18 and TRBJ1-5; D is uncertain. This CDR3 is built from 13 residues. Germline assignment: CDR1 KGHSH and CDR2 LQKENI. V was clipped by 10 bases and J by 5 bases, with 15 bases between them. Here the CDR3 reads CATSLLSDQPQHF. The sequenced CDR3 bases are TGTGCCACTTCCCTCCTTTCGGATCAGCCC. The full variable domain, its missing parts supplied by reference TRBV18 and TRBJ1-5, is NAGVMQNPRHLVRRRGQEARLRCSPMKGHSHVYWYRQLPEEGLKFMVYLQKENIIDESGMPKERFSAEFPKEGPSILRIQQVVRGDSAAYFCATSLLSDQPQHFGDGTRLSIL.

Worth noting for this clone: The read ends 3 residues shy of where the CDR3 ends; the end is completed using the germline J gene. This chain uses TRBV5-1 with TRBJ1-1; 7 nucleotides agree with TRBD1. CDR1 and CDR2 from the germline V gene are SGHRS and YFSETQ. The CDR3 runs 13 residues. V lost 3 bases, J lost 4 bases, and 3 bases stayed unmatched. The sequenced part of the CDR3 DNA is TGCGCCAGCAGCTGGCAGGGGGGCACTGAA. Its translation is CASSWQGGTE. The whole CDR3 region reads CASSWQGGTEAFF.

As concerns this clone: The read gets to within 3 residues of the CDR3 end, and the germline J gene fills in the rest. The V call is TRBV29-1, the J call TRBJ2-7, with TRBD2 matching over 11 bases. V shed 0 bases, J shed 1 base, and the junction held 5 bases outside the gene matches. The CDR3 loop spans 16 amino acids. Germline CDR1 is SQVTM and CDR2 is ANQGSEA. The part of the CDR3 DNA that was read is TGCAGCGTTGAAGATCCCGGGACTAGCGGTTCCTACGAG. Translating gives CSVEDPGTSGSYE. The entire CDR3 sequence reads CSVEDPGTSGSYEQYF.

On this clone itself: The CDR3 end lies 3 residues beyond the end of the read and is filled in from the germline J gene. The chain is built from TRBV29-1 and TRBJ2-1; D possibly corresponds to TRBD2 (5 bases). Germline V gene data show CDR1 as SQVTM and CDR2 as ANQGSEA. This CDR3 region has 16 residues. The germline V and J ends were trimmed by 4 bases and 0 bases, with 16 bases remaining between them. This CDR3 is CSVGRSGQSSYNEQFF. The CDR3 bases that were read are TGCAGCGTTGGGCGAAGCGGCCAAAGCTCCTACAATGAG.

Comments on this clone: The CDR3 goes on 3 residues after the read ends, and that part is filled in from the germline J gene. V usage is TRBV30 and J usage is TRBJ2-1; 10 bases are shared with TRBD2. V was clipped by 2 bases and J by 5 bases; unmatched bases: 0. This CDR3 is built from 13 residues. Germline CDR1 and CDR2: GTSNPN and SVGIG (reference sequence). CDR3 DNA (partial): TGTGCCTGGAGTAGCGGGAGGGACAATGAG. The encoded protein is CAWSSGRDNE. The whole CDR3 protein is CAWSSGRDNEQFF.

Concerning this clone: Read data end 3 residues before the CDR3 end; the end is taken from the germline J gene. The chain couples TRBV30 to TRBJ1-6; 9 nucleotides line up with TRBD1. The V gene's germline CDR1 is GTSNPN and CDR2 SVGIG (reference sequence). The CDR3 is 16 residues long. The V and J ends lost 1 base and 6 bases, in that order; junction bases with no gene match: 7. The CDR3 DNA, read in part, is TGTGCCTGGAGTGACAGGGGGCTAATACGTAATTCACCC. It yields the protein CAWSDRGLIRNSP. The full-length CDR3 reads as CAWSDRGLIRNSPLHF.

To note about this clone: Read sequence stops 3 residues before the CDR3 end, and the germline J gene provides the missing end. This chain connects TRBV19 to TRBJ2-7; possible D gene TRBD1, 6 bases. Trimming removed 6 bases from V and 1 base from J, with 10 bases in between. The CDR3 is 13 amino acids. Looked up from germline, CDR1 is LNHDA and CDR2 is SQIVND (reference sequence). CDR3 residues: CASRAQGSYEQYF. Incomplete CDR3 DNA: TGTGCCAGTAGGGCACAGGGTTCCTACGAG. Full variable domain (outside the CDR3, taken from reference TRBV19 and TRBJ2-7): DGGITQSPKYLFRKEGQNVTLSCEQNLNHDAMYWYRQDPGQGLRLIYYSQIVNDFQKGDIAEGYSVSREKKESFPLTVTSAQKNPTAFYLCASRAQGSYEQYFGPGTRLTVT.

Comments on this clone: The read halts 3 residues ahead of the CDR3 end, with the missing end drawn from the germline J gene. V gene TRBV24-1 combines with J gene TRBJ2-5; 12 positions agree with TRBD1. CDR3 size: 16 residues. V dropped 2 bases and J dropped 4; count of bases not matched to a gene: 4. Looked up from germline, CDR1 is KGHDR and CDR2 is SFDVKD. The CDR3 bases that were read are TGTGCCACCAGTGATTCCGGGACAGGGGGCCCAGAGACC. This codes for CATSDSGTGGPET. The whole CDR3 protein is CATSDSGTGGPETQYF.

With regard to this clone: The read halts 3 residues ahead of the CDR3 end, with the missing end drawn from the germline J gene. The chain couples TRBV4-1 to TRBJ1-4; 8 nucleotides align to TRBD1. There are 14 residues in the CDR3. V lost 1 base to trimming and J lost 8 bases; unmatched junction nucleotides: 3. CDR1 and CDR2 (germline): MGHRA, YSYEKL. The covered CDR3 bases are TGCGCCAGCAGCCAAGGAGGGGACAGGGAAAAA. Its translation is CASSQGGDREK. The entire CDR3 protein is CASSQGGDREKLFF.

A note on this clone: The CDR3 extends 3 residues past the end of the read, so its final part is completed from the germline J gene. The chain employs TRBV18 and TRBJ2-3; D tentatively reads TRBD1 or TRBD2 (5 bases each). Germline V gene lookup returns CDR1 KGHSH and CDR2 LQKENI. The CDR3 is 13 residues long. The DNA read from the CDR3 is TGTGCCAGCTCACCATCGAGTGAGGGGACG. Translated: CASSPSSEGT. The CDR3 reads in full as CASSPSSEGTQYF.

Concerning this clone: Sequencing ends 3 residues short of the CDR3 end; the germline J gene provides the rest. The chain links TRBV6-2 or TRBV6-3 to TRBJ1-1; 8 bases match TRBD1. J was trimmed by 2 bases and V by 5 bases; bases with no gene match: 7. CDR1 and CDR2 (germline): MNHEY, SVGEGT. The CDR3 is made up of 15 amino acids. CDR3 in amino acids: CASSKGGQANTEAFF. Partial CDR3 DNA: TGTGCCAGCAGTAAAGGGGGACAGGCTAACACTGAA.

With respect to this clone: Sequencing ends 3 residues short of the CDR3 end; the germline J gene provides the rest. The chain carries TRBV7-2 and TRBJ2-1; D is undetermined. From germline, CDR1 is SGHTA and CDR2 FQGNSA. With 2 bases removed from V and 7 bases from J, the gap between germline ends came to 9 bases. The CDR3 runs 13 residues. The sequenced part of the CDR3 DNA is TGTGCCAGCAGCTTATACTATGGAAATGAG. Amino acid sequence: CASSLYYGNE. The full CDR3 sequence reads CASSLYYGNEQFF.

Regarding this clone: The CDR3 goes on 3 residues after the read ends, and that part is filled in from the germline J gene. The chain has TRBV19 and TRBJ2-5; no definite D call. V lost 3 bases to trimming and J lost 5 bases, with 4 bases between them. The CDR3 length is 11 residues. The germline gives CDR1 LNHDA, CDR2 SQIVND (reference sequence). CDR3 DNA, as far as it was read: TGTGCCAGTAGTATTTCGGAGACC. Protein sequence: CASSISET. The whole CDR3 sequence is CASSISETQYF.

Comment on this clone: The CDR3 end is not reached by the read, which stops 3 residues before it; the germline J gene fills it in. The chain links TRBV6-1 to TRBJ1-5; TRBD1 is a possible D gene (5 bases). Germline assignment: CDR1 MNHNS and CDR2 SASEGT. Trimming left V 3 bases short and J 0 bases short, with 9 bases between. This CDR3 is 15 amino acids long. The CDR3 reads CASSEGGYSNQPQHF. CDR3 bases read: TGTGCCAGCAGTGAGGGGGGGTATAGCAATCAGCCC.

Concerning this clone itself: The read finishes 3 residues shy of the CDR3 end, and the germline J gene is used to complete it. The V and J genes are TRBV7-2 and TRBJ1-2; weak D call: TRBD1 (5 bases). In germline, CDR1 is SGHTA, CDR2 FQGNSA. The V and J ends lost 5 bases and 5 bases respectively, with 18 bases between them. CDR3 size: 15 residues. Incomplete CDR3 DNA: TGTGCCAGCAGCCCCGCTGGGGCCCTACGGTATGGC. This encodes CASSPAGALRYG. The entire CDR3 is CASSPAGALRYGYTF. The full variable domain, its missing parts supplied by reference TRBV7-2 and TRBJ1-2, is GAGVSQSPSNKVTEKGKDVELRCDPISGHTALYWYRQSLGQGLEFLIYFQGNSAPDKSGLPSDRFSAERTGGSVSTLTIQRTQQEDSAVYLCASSPAGALRYGYTFGSGTRLTVV.

Turning to this clone: The read stops 3 residues short of the end of the CDR3; the missing end is completed from the germline J gene. The chain joins TRBV11-1 to TRBJ2-1; possibly TRBD1 for D (5 bases). The ends were cut back, 6 bases at V and 4 bases at J, with 10 bases in the middle. This CDR3 has 13 residues. CDR1 and CDR2 (germline): SGHAT, FQDESV (reference sequence). CDR3 bases read: TGTGCCAGCAGAGAGACAGATTACAATGAG. It encodes CASRETDYNE. The complete CDR3 protein is CASRETDYNEQFF.